This T cell receptor (beta chain) is from a study of beta chain features in type 1 diabetes. At the level of the study: Age and gender were similar between patients and healthy donors, as were cell yields.

General study points: VDJ junctions from type 1 diabetes patients carried fewer insertions and larger deletions. The naive, central memory and Treg TCRB repertoires looked more alike in patients than they did in healthy donors. Resolution of whether HLA type affects TCRB rearrangement was not achieved here.

The CDR3 consists of 12 residues. Germline V gene data show CDR1 as SNHLY and CDR2 as FYNNEI. V shed 10 bases and J 9 bases; nucleotides not matched to a gene: 11. Reverse transcribing all isolated RNA meant expressed TCRB transcripts were sequenced. This table comes from immunoSEQ multiplex PCR, and its TCRdb copy is limited to in-frame clones, with some not included. The profile shows some 900,000 clones, 15% to 20% of them singletons. This clone appeared a few times. Its antigen is still unknown. The origin of this receptor is a woman under 30 in good health. The J gene is TRBJ1-1, the V gene TRBV2, with 7 bases lining up with TRBD1. Material for sequencing was naive CD4+ T cells from blood. The CDR3 nucleotides read TGTGCCACAAACAGGGGCGACCCTAAAGCTTTCTTT. It codes for CATNRGDPKAFF.